This T cell receptor (beta chain) is from a study of T cells in narcolepsy. Study summary: Donors had narcolepsy type 1 or type 2, or were healthy controls.

The germline CDR1 and CDR2 sequences are SNHLY and FYNNEI. The CDR3 sequence is 15 residues long. Trimming cost V 6 bases and J 3 bases; bases outside gene matches: 9. Points from the study as a whole: Blood of same and different patients, but not healthy controls, reportedly held recurring autoreactive clonotypes. Some memory CD4+ repertoires had no autoreactive clone sequences. HCRT-specific and TRIB2-specific autoreactive clonotypes appeared among same-patient CSF and blood CD4+ clonotypes.

Profiled with immunoSEQ multiplex PCR; TCRdb holds only in-frame clones, not every one. The sample has tens of thousands of clones, 82% seen once. This clone was counted a single time. Its antigen remains unidentified. This chain uses TRBV2 with TRBJ1-1, with 8 positions matching TRBD1. This clonotype was obtained from a human donor with narcolepsy. The specimen sequenced was CD45RA- memory CD4+ T cells from PBMCs. In DNA form, the CDR3 reads TGTGCCAGCAGCCAGGGGGCGCTCGGGGACACTGAAGCTTTCTTT. Translated, it gives CASSQGALGDTEAFF.